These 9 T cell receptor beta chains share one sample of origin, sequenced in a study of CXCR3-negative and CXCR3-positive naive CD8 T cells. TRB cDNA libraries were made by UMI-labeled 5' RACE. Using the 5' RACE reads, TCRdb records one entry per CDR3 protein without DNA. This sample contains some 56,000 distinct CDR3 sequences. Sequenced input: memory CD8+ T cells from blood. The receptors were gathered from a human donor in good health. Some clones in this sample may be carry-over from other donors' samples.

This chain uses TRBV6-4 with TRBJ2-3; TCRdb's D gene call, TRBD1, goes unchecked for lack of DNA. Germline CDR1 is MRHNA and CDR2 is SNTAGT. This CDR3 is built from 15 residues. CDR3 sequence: CASSDGAGTVNTQYF.

The CDR3 region is CSVEDPRVRDGNEQFF. The chain has TRBV29-1 and TRBJ2-1; TCRdb's D call of TRBD1 is untestable without DNA. The CDR3 length is 16 residues. Per the germline V gene, CDR1 is SQVTM and CDR2 is ANQGSEA.

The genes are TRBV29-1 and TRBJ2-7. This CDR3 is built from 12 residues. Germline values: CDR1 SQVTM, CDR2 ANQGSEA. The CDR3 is CSVDEGPYEQYF.

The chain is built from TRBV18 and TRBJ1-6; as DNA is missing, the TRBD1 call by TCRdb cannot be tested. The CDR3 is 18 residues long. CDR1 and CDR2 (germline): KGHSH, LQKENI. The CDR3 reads CASSPLGQGNGGNSPLHF.

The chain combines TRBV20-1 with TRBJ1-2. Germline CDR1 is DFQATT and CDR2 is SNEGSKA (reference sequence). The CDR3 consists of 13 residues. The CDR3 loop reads CSARVVTDYGYTF.

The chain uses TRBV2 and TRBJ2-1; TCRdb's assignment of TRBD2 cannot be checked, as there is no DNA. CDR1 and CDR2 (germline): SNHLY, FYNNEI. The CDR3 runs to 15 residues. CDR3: CASSDRVEGYNEQFF.

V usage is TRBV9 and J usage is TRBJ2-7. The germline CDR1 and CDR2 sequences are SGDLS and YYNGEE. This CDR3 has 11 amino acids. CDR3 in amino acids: CASSEGIEQYF. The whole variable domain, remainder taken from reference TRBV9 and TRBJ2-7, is DSGVTQTPKHLITATGQRVTLRCSPRSGDLSVYWYQQSLDQGLQFLIQYYNGEERAKGNILERFSAQQFPDLHSELNLSSLELGDSALYFCASSEGIEQYFGPGTRLTVT.

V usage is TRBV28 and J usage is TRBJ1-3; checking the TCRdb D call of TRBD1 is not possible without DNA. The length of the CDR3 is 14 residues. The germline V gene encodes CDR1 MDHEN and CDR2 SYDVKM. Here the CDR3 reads CASSPGTVENTIYF.

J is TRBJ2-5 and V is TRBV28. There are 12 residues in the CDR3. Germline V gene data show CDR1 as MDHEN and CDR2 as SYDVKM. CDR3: CATDQASETQYF.